The 7 T cell receptor beta chains below come from one sample, sequenced in a study of blood T cell repertoires in COVID-19. Profiled with immunoSEQ multiplex PCR; TCRdb holds only in-frame clones, not every one. The sample consists of some 380,000 clones, around 84% of them appearing once. Material for sequencing was peripheral blood. These receptors originate from a human donor with acute or convalescent COVID-19. The donor label of this sample is uncertain.

The chain links TRBV5-1 to TRBJ2-5, with D perhaps matching TRBD2 (6 bases). Per the germline V gene, CDR1 is SGHRS and CDR2 is YFSETQ. V lost 1 base and J lost 4, with 17 bases in between. The CDR3 loop spans 16 amino acids. Here the CDR3 reads CASSLSPGTSRETQYF. CDR3 nucleotides: TGCGCCAGCAGCTTGAGCCCGGGGACTTCAAGAGAGACCCAGTACTTC.

This clone was counted only a few times. The CDR3 here is CASMASGYNTEAFF. The DNA of the CDR3 is TGCGCCAGCATGGCATCGGGGTACAACACTGAAGCTTTCTTT. This chain connects TRBV10-2 to TRBJ1-1; unclear D gene. V lost 7 bases, J lost 2 bases, and 14 bases lay in between. Germline V gene lookup returns CDR1 WSHSY and CDR2 SAAADI. This CDR3 has 14 amino acids.

V and J are TRBV25-1 and TRBJ2-1; D is perhaps TRBD1 (6 bases). Trimming stripped 4 bases from V and 7 bases from J, with 14 bases between. This CDR3 is built from 14 residues. From germline, CDR1 is MGHDK and CDR2 SYGVNS. The DNA for the CDR3 is TGTGCCAGCAGTGGACGGCTAGGGGGAAATGAGCAGTTCTTC. This encodes CASSGRLGGNEQFF.

The chain joins TRBV6-1 to TRBJ2-7; 8 nucleotides agree with TRBD2. Trimming took 0 bases from V and 0 from J; bases not matched to a gene: 1. Germline CDR1 is MNHNS and CDR2 is SASEGT. The CDR3 is 15 amino acids. CDR3 in amino acids: CASSEATSGSYEQYF. The CDR3 region has the DNA TGTGCCAGCAGTGAAGCCACTAGCGGCTCCTACGAGCAGTACTTC.

The chain joins TRBV2 to TRBJ1-5, with 8 bases matching TRBD1. The ends lost 6 bases at V and 4 bases at J; junction bases unmatched: 5. Germline assignment: CDR1 SNHLY and CDR2 FYNNEI. This CDR3 contains 14 residues. CDR3 DNA: TGTGCCAGCAGCCAGGGGGCCGGTAATCAGCCCCAGCATTTT. Protein sequence: CASSQGAGNQPQHF.

This sequence joins TRBV7-9 and TRBJ1-2, with unresolved D. Between the trimmed V and J ends, which lost 1 base and 3 bases, there was a span of 6 bases. The CDR3 covers 13 residues. CDR1 and CDR2 from the germline V gene are SEHNR and FQNEAQ (reference sequence). In nucleotides, the CDR3 is TGTGCCAGCAGCTTAGACGCAGACTATGGCTACACCTTC. It yields the protein CASSLDADYGYTF.

The chain combines TRBV6-4 with TRBJ2-1, with 8 bases fitting TRBD2. This CDR3 has 15 residues. Germline trimming cut 2 bases from V and 8 bases from J; bases unmatched to any gene: 8. From germline, CDR1 is MRHNA and CDR2 SNTAGT. For the CDR3, the DNA is TGTGCCAGCAGTGACGCGGCTAGCGGGCTTTATGAGCAGTTCTTC. Translated: CASSDAASGLYEQFF.